Following are 24 T cell receptor beta chains from one sample sequenced in a study of cytomegalovirus exposure and HLA in healthy donors. Researchers ran the PCR with 60 Vbeta and 13 Jbeta primers. Sequencing used immunoSEQ multiplex PCR; TCRdb keeps in-frame clones, though not all of them. The table lists some 180,000 clones, about 90% of them singletons. Sequenced sample: PBMCs. These receptors were obtained from a girl less than two years old in good health and CMV-seronegative.

The chain joins TRBV27 to TRBJ2-7; 10 bases fit TRBD1. Germline V lookup: CDR1 MNHEY, CDR2 SMNVEV (reference sequence). This CDR3 is 14 amino acids long. J was trimmed by 7 bases and V by 5 bases; bases with no gene match: 8. Here the CDR3 DNA reads TGTGCCAGCAGTCCGGGACAGGGGTTTCTTGAGCAGTACTTC. Protein: CASSPGQGFLEQYF.

The V call is TRBV19, the J call TRBJ1-4, with D perhaps matching TRBD1 (6 bases). CDR1 is LNHDA and CDR2 is SQIVND in the germline V gene (reference sequence). The CDR3 has 13 residues. The ends were cut back, 5 bases at V and 9 bases at J, with 13 bases in the middle. CDR3 sequence reads: CASSLEDSQKLFF. CDR3 nucleotides: TGTGCCAGTAGTCTTGAGGACAGTCAAAAACTGTTTTTT.

This chain connects TRBV6-5 to TRBJ2-5, with TRBD1 matching over 9 bases. The CDR3 runs to 14 residues. Losses at the gene ends were 1 base for V and 5 bases for J; bases not matched to a gene: 2. From germline, CDR1 is MNHEY and CDR2 SVGAGI. CDR3 amino acids: CASSYYRGLETQYF. The CDR3 nucleotides read TGTGCCAGCAGTTACTACAGGGGGCTTGAGACCCAGTACTTC.

The chain uses TRBV7-2 and TRBJ2-7, with 7 positions matching TRBD2. This CDR3 has 16 amino acids. Unmatched junction bases numbered 7, after V lost 2 bases and J lost 0 bases. Germline V gives CDR1 SGHTA, CDR2 FQGNSA. As DNA, the CDR3 is TGTGCCAGCAGCTTAATAATTAGCGGGTTCTCCTACGAGCAGTACTTC. Amino acid sequence: CASSLIISGFSYEQYF.

The chain is built from TRBV19 and TRBJ2-3; tentatively, D is TRBD1 (6 bases). The V end was cut by 4 bases, the J end by 1 base, with 12 bases between. Germline assignment: CDR1 LNHDA and CDR2 SQIVND (reference sequence). The CDR3 runs 15 residues. CDR3 in amino acids: CASSTETGRTDTQYF. CDR3 nucleotides: TGTGCCAGTAGTACGGAGACAGGCCGCACAGATACGCAGTATTTT.

The chain is built from TRBV27 and TRBJ1-6, with TRBD1 matching over 10 bases. Germline V gene data show CDR1 as MNHEY and CDR2 as SMNVEV (reference sequence). CDR3 length: 17 amino acids. V lost 3 bases, J lost 9 bases, and 11 bases stayed unmatched. In DNA form, the CDR3 reads TGTGCCAGCAGTTTCTCCGGGACAGGGGACCCCGGTTCACCCCTCCACTTT. Its protein is CASSFSGTGDPGSPLHF.

The chain is built from TRBV27 and TRBJ2-4, with 10 positions matching TRBD2. The CDR3 extends over 15 amino acids. J lost 5 bases, V lost 6 bases, and 7 bases had no gene match. Per the germline V gene, CDR1 is MNHEY and CDR2 is SMNVEV (reference sequence). The CDR3 region is CASSEREGRENIQYF. The CDR3 region has the DNA TGTGCCAGCAGCGAGCGGGAGGGTCGTGAAAACATTCAGTACTTC.

The chain has TRBV2 and TRBJ2-5; 12 bases map to TRBD2. TRBJ2-7 matches the DNA end more closely, so the J call is doubtful. The CDR3 has 18 residues. Looked up from germline, CDR1 is SNHLY and CDR2 is FYNNEI. CDR3 sequence reads: CASSGVGTSGPPSHEQYF. The CDR3 nucleotides read TGTGCCAGCAGTGGGGTAGGGACTAGCGGGCCGCCTTCGCACGAGCAGTACTTC.

V gene TRBV7-2 combines with J gene TRBJ2-1, with D tentatively TRBD1 (5 bases). Deletions cut 5 bases from V and 13 bases from J, with 21 bases between. CDR3 length equals 14 residues. CDR1 is SGHTA, CDR2 FQGNSA, per germline. The CDR3 spells CASSPESGPLPQFF. CDR3 in DNA: TGTGCCAGCAGCCCCGAATCAGGGCCTCTCCCCCAGTTCTTC. The whole variable domain, filled in from reference TRBV7-2 and TRBJ2-1, reads GAGVSQSPSNKVTEKGKDVELRCDPISGHTALYWYRQSLGQGLEFLIYFQGNSAPDKSGLPSDRFSAERTGGSVSTLTIQRTQQEDSAVYLCASSPESGPLPQFFGPGTRLTVL.

This clone turned up a few times. The J gene is TRBJ2-5, the V gene TRBV7-2; 10 bases map to TRBD1. Germline CDR1 and CDR2: SGHTA and FQGNSA. CDR3 length: 14 residues. Unmatched junction bases numbered 3, after V lost 4 bases and J lost 4 bases. The CDR3 DNA is TGTGCCAGCAGCTGGGACAGGGGAGGAGAGACCCAGTACTTC. Its translation: CASSWDRGGETQYF.

This sequence joins TRBV6-1 and TRBJ1-2; maybe TRBD1 (5 bases). The germline V and J ends were trimmed by 2 bases and 0 bases, with 16 bases remaining between them. CDR1 is MNHNS, CDR2 SASEGT, per germline. The CDR3 consists of 17 residues. The DNA of the CDR3 is TGTGCCAGCAGTGAATGGTTAGGGACTCTAGCTAACTATGGCTACACCTTC. As protein: CASSEWLGTLANYGYTF.

This clone occurred a few times. This chain connects TRBV6-5 to TRBJ1-1; no reliable D call. Germline V lookup: CDR1 MNHEY, CDR2 SVGAGI. V was pared by 5 bases and J by 5 bases, with 12 bases between. The length of the CDR3 is 13 residues. This CDR3 is CASSEASPTEAFF. The CDR3 nucleotides are TGTGCCAGCAGTGAAGCGAGTCCGACTGAAGCTTTCTTT.

This CDR3 is CASSDQGTRFKYEQYF. The CDR3 nucleotides read TGTGCCAGCAGTGACCAGGGAACCCGTTTTAAATACGAGCAGTACTTC. The chain carries TRBV2 and TRBJ2-7; maybe TRBD1 (5 bases). V was shortened by 3 bases and J by 4 bases, with 19 bases between the two germline ends. Germline V lookup: CDR1 SNHLY, CDR2 FYNNEI. This CDR3 is built from 16 residues.

This clone was recorded a few times. V is TRBV30 and J is TRBJ2-7, with 7 bases fitting TRBD2. This CDR3 contains 13 residues. CDR1 and CDR2 from the germline V gene are GTSNPN and SVGIG (reference sequence). Losses at the gene ends were 4 bases for V and 3 bases for J; bases not matched to a gene: 6. DNA for the CDR3: TGTGCCTGGAAGAGGAGCGGGATCTACGAGCAGTACTTC. Its translation: CAWKRSGIYEQYF. The variable domain in full, with the rest retrieved from reference TRBV30 and TRBJ2-7, is SQTIHQWPATLVQPVGSPLSLECTVEGTSNPNLYWYRQAAGRGLQLLFYSVGIGQISSEVPQNLSASRPQDRQFILSSKKLLLSDSGFYLCAWKRSGIYEQYFGPGTRLTVT.

The chain joins TRBV4-1 to TRBJ2-3; 7 positions match TRBD2. The CDR3 sequence is 14 residues long. V dropped 6 bases and J dropped 2; count of bases not matched to a gene: 5. In germline, CDR1 is MGHRA, CDR2 YSYEKL. The CDR3 DNA reads TGCGCCAGCAGATCAGCGGGGCCCACAGATACGCAGTATTTT. Translating it yields CASRSAGPTDTQYF.

This rearrangement joins TRBV6-4 to TRBJ2-7; D possibly corresponds to TRBD2 (6 bases). The V end was cut by 6 bases, the J end by 2 bases, with 17 bases between. Germline values: CDR1 MRHNA, CDR2 SNTAGT. This CDR3 contains 15 residues. CDR3 nucleotides: TGTGCCAGCAGCCCGGGGAGGAAAGCGCCCTACGAGCAGTACTTC. This encodes CASSPGRKAPYEQYF.

This chain connects TRBV4-1 to TRBJ2-1, with D tentatively TRBD1 (6 bases). CDR3 length equals 16 residues. Deletions cut 2 bases from V and 4 bases from J, with 15 bases between. CDR1 is MGHRA and CDR2 is YSYEKL in the germline V gene. The DNA for the CDR3 is TGCGCCAGCAGCCAACCCGACAGGCCGCCTTACAATGAGCAGTTCTTC. Its translation is CASSQPDRPPYNEQFF.

This clone has more than one count but fewer than ten. V usage is TRBV7-9 and J usage is TRBJ2-5, with TRBD1 identical over 9 bases. Germline loops: CDR1 SEHNR, CDR2 FQNEAQ (reference sequence). CDR3 size: 15 residues. V dropped 4 bases and J dropped 2; count of bases not matched to a gene: 5. CDR3 sequence: CASSSGQGWQETQYF. CDR3 nucleotide sequence: TGTGCCAGCAGCTCCGGACAGGGGTGGCAAGAGACCCAGTACTTC. Full variable domain (rest looked up from reference TRBV7-9 and TRBJ2-5): DTGVSQNPRHKITKRGQNVTFRCDPISEHNRLYWYRQTLGQGPEFLTYFQNEAQLEKSRLLSDRFSAERPKGSFSTLEIQRTEQGDSAMYLCASSSGQGWQETQYFGPGTRLLVL.

The V gene is TRBV19, the J gene TRBJ2-1; TRBD1 matches 7 bases. Germline trimming cut 5 bases from V and 6 bases from J; bases unmatched to any gene: 7. The germline CDR1 and CDR2 sequences are LNHDA and SQIVND (reference sequence). This CDR3 is 14 amino acids long. CDR3 sequence reads: CASSPRQGSNEQFF. The CDR3 bases are TGTGCCAGTAGTCCTCGACAGGGAAGCAATGAGCAGTTCTTC.

The chain links TRBV7-2 to TRBJ1-1; a possible D gene is TRBD1 (5 bases). Germline V lookup: CDR1 SGHTA, CDR2 FQGNSA. The ends were cut back, 1 base at V and 3 bases at J, with 9 bases in the middle. The CDR3 has 14 amino acids. The CDR3 protein is CASSLGGGYTEAFF. The CDR3 coding sequence is TGTGCCAGCAGCTTAGGGGGGGGGTACACTGAAGCTTTCTTT.

A single count supports this clone. For the CDR3, the DNA is TGCGCCAGCACCCGGCTGACAGGGAGGAATGAGCAGTTCTTC. Translation: CASTRLTGRNEQFF. The chain recombines TRBV5-1 with TRBJ2-1; tentative D call: TRBD1 (7 bases). Germline CDR1 is SGHRS and CDR2 is YFSETQ. This CDR3 comprises 14 residues. V was cut by 6 bases and J by 7 bases, with 17 bases left in between.

The J gene is TRBJ2-3, the V gene TRBV4-2; maybe TRBD1 (5 bases). CDR1 is LGHNA and CDR2 is YNFKEQ in the germline V gene. This CDR3 has 14 residues. The germline V and J ends were trimmed by 4 bases and 2 bases, with 10 bases remaining between them. For the CDR3, the DNA is TGTGCCAGCAGCCCAGCGACAGACACAGATACGCAGTATTTT. Its translation: CASSPATDTDTQYF.

The chain links TRBV7-9 to TRBJ2-3; D perhaps matches TRBD2 (6 bases). Germline assignment: CDR1 SEHNR and CDR2 FQNEAQ (reference sequence). The CDR3 extends over 11 amino acids. The V end lost 8 bases, the J end lost 5 bases, and 8 bases lay between the germline ends. The chain's CDR3 is CASEEGDTQYF. The DNA of the CDR3 is TGTGCCAGCGAGGAGGGAGATACGCAGTATTTT.

The rearrangement uses TRBV10-3 and TRBJ2-3, with 7 positions matching TRBD2. Unmatched junction bases numbered 10, after V lost 3 bases and J lost 1 base. Germline CDR1 is ENHRY and CDR2 is SYGVKD. The CDR3 totals 17 residues. In DNA form, the CDR3 reads TGTGCCATCAGTGATGCCGGTTGGGCGGGGGGCACAGATACGCAGTATTTT. Amino acids: CAISDAGWAGGTDTQYF.